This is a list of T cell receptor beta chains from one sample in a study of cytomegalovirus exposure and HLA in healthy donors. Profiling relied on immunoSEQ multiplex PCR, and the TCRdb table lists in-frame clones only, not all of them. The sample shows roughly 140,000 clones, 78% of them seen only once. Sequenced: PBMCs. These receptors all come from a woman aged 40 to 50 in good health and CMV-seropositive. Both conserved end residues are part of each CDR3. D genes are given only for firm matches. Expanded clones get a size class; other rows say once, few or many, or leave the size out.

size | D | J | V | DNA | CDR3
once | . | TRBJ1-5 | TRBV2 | TGTGCCAGCAGGGCCGACCAGGGCTTACGACCCCAGCATTTT | CASRADQGLRPQHF
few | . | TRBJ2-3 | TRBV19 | TGTGCCAGTAGTAGCGGGAGCACAGATACGCAGTATTTT | CASSSGSTDTQYF
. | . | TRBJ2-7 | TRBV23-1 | TGCGCCAGCAGAGTGTGGGTTAAGGAGTACGAGCAGTACTTC | CASRVWVKEYEQYF
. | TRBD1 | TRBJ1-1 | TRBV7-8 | TGTGCCAGCAGCTTGACAGGGAGCACTGAAGCTTTCTTT | CASSLTGSTEAFF
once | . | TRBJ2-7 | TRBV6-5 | TGTGCCAGCAGTTACTCAGGGGGTACACCCTACGAGCAGTACTTC | CASSYSGGTPYEQYF
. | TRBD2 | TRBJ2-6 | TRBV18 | TGTGCCAGCTCACTCTACGGACTAGCGGGAGAGGCTGGGGCCAACGTCCTGACTTTC | CASSLYGLAGEAGANVLTF
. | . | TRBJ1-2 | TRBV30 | TGTGCCTGGAGTGTACCAGGGAAGGGTGGCTACACCTTC | CAWSVPGKGGYTF
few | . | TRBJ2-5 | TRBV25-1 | TGTGCCAGCAGTATGTCAGAGGGAGAGACCCAGTACTTC | CASSMSEGETQYF
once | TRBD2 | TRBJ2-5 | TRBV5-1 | TGCGCCAGCAGCGAGCTAGCGGACCAAGAGACCCAGTACTTC | CASSELADQETQYF
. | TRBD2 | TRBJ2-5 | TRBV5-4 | TGTGCCAGCAGCCAGGGGACTAGCGGGACAGGCGAGACCCAGTACTTC | CASSQGTSGTGETQYF
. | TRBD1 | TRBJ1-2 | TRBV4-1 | TGCGCCAGCAGCCGAGCGCGGACAGGGCAATACCGAGGCTACACCTTC | CASSRARTGQYRGYTF
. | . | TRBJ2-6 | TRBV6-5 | TGTGCCAGCAGTTCGGACTCACTCTCTGGGGCCAACGTCCTGACTTTC | CASSSDSLSGANVLTF
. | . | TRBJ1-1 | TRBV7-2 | TGTGCCAGCAGCTTAGTAGGGAGACCGAACACTGAAGCTTTCTTT | CASSLVGRPNTEAFF
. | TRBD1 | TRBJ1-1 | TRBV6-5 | TGTGCCAGCAGTTACTCGATGACAGGGGGCACTGAAGCTTTCTTT | CASSYSMTGGTEAFF
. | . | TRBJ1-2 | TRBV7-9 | TGTGCCAGCAGCTTATCCGGCTATGGCTACACCTTC | CASSLSGYGYTF
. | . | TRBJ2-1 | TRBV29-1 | TGCAGCGTACCCGAACTGAGTGAGCAGTTCTTC | CSVPELSEQFF
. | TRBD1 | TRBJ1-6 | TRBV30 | TGTGCCTGGAGTGTACTGACAGGGGGTGGTTCACCCCTCCACTTT | CAWSVLTGGGSPLHF
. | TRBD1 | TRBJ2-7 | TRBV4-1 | TGCGCCAGCAGCCAAAGTAATTTGGACAGGGGCTACGAGCAGTACTTC | CASSQSNLDRGYEQYF
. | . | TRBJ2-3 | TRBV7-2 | TGTGCCAGCAGCTTAGCTAGTAACACAGATACGCAGTATTTT | CASSLASNTDTQYF
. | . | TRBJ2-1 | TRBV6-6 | TGTGCCACTACACAGGGAACGCCGAGCTCCTACAATGAGCAGTTCTTC | CATTQGTPSSYNEQFF